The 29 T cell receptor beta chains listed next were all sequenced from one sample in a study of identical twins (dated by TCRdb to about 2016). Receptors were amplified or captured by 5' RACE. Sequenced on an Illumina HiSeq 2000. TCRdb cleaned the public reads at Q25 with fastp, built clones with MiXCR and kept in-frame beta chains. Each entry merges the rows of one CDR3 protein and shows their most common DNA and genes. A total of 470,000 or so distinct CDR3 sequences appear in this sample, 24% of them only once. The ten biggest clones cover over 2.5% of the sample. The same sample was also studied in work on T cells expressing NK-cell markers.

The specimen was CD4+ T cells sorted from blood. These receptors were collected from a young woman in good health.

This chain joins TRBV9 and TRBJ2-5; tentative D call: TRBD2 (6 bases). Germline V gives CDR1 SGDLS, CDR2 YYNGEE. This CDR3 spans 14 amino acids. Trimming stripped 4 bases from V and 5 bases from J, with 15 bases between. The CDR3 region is CASSPRSGPETQYF. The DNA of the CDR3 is TGTGCCAGCAGCCCTAGAAGCGGGCCGGAGACCCAGTACTTC. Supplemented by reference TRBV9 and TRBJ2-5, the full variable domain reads DSGVTQTPKHLITATGQRVTLRCSPRSGDLSVYWYQQSLDQGLQFLIQYYNGEERAKGNILERFSAQQFPDLHSELNLSSLELGDSALYFCASSPRSGPETQYFGPGTRLLVL.

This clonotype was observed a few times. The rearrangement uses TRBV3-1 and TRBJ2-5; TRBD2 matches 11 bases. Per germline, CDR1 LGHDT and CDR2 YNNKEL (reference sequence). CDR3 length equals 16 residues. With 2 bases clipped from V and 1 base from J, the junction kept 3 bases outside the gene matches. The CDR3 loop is CASSQSLAGGQETQYF. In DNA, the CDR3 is TGTGCCAGCAGCCAAAGCCTAGCGGGGGGCCAAGAGACCCAGTACTTC.

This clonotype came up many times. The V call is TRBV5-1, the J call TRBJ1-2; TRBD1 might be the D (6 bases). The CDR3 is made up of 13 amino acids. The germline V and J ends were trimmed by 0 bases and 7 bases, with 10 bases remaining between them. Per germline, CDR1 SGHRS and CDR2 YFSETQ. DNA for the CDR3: TGCGCCAGCAGCTTGGCACAGGGAAGTGGCTACACCTTC. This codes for CASSLAQGSGYTF.

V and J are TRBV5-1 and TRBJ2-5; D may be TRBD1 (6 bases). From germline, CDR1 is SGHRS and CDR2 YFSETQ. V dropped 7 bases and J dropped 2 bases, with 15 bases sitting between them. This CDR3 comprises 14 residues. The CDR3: CASCQGSLQETQYF. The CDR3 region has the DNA TGCGCCAGCTGTCAGGGGTCCTTACAAGAGACCCAGTACTTC.

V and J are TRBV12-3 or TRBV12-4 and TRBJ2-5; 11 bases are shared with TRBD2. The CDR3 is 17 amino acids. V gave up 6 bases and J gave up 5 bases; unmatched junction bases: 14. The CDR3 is CASSPLTSGAGRETQYF. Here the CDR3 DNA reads TGTGCCAGCAGCCCATTGACTAGCGGGGCGGGTAGGGAGACCCAGTACTTC.

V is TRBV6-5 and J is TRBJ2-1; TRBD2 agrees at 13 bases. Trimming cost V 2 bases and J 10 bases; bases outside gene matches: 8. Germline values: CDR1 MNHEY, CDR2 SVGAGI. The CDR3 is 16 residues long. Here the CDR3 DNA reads TGTGCCAGCAGTTACCCTACTAGCGGGAGGGCTAGGGAGCAGTTCTTC. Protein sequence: CASSYPTSGRAREQFF.

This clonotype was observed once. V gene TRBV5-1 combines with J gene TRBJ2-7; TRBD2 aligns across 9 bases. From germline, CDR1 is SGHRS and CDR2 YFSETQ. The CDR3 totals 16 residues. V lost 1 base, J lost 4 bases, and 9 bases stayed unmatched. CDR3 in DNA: TGCGCCAGCAGCTTGACAGCGGGGGGAAAATTATACGAGCAGTACTTC. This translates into CASSLTAGGKLYEQYF.

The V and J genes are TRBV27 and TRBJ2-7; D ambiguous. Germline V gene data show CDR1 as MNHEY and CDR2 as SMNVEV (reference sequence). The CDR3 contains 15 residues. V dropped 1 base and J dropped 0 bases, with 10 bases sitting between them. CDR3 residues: CASSLLRPSSYEQYF. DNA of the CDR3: TGTGCCAGCAGTTTATTACGGCCGAGCTCCTACGAGCAGTACTTC.

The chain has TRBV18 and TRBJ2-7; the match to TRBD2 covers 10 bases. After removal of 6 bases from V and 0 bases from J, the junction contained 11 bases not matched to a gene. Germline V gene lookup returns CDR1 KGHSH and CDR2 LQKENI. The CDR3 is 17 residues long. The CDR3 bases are TGTGCCAGCTCGGGGACTAGCGAGGACACGAGCTCCTACGAGCAGTACTTC. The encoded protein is CASSGTSEDTSSYEQYF.

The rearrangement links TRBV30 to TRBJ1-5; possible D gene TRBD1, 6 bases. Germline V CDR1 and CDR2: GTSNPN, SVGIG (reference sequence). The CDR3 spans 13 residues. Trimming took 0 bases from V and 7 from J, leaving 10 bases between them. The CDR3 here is CAWSVGARQPQHF. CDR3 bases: TGTGCCTGGAGTGTGGGGGCCAGGCAGCCCCAGCATTTT.

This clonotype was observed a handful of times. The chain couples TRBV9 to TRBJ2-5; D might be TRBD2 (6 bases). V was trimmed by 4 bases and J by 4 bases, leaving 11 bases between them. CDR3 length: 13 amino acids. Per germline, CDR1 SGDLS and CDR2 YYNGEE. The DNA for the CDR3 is TGTGCCAGCAGCTCGGCGGGAAGAGAGACCCAGTACTTC. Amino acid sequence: CASSSAGRETQYF.

In DNA, the CDR3 is TGCGCCAGCAATAGCGGGAACACCGGGGAGCTGTTTTTT. Amino acid sequence: CASNSGNTGELFF. The V call is TRBV5-1, the J call TRBJ2-2; a weak D match, TRBD2 (6 bases). CDR1 and CDR2 from the germline V gene are SGHRS and YFSETQ. Trimming removed 6 bases from V and 1 base from J, with 7 bases in between. This CDR3 comprises 13 residues.

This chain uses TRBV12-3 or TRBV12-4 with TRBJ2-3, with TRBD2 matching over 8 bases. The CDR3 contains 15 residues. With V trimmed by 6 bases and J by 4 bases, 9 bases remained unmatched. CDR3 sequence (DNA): TGTGCCAGCAGCCTCCAAGCGGGAGTGGCAGATACGCAGTATTTT. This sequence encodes CASSLQAGVADTQYF.

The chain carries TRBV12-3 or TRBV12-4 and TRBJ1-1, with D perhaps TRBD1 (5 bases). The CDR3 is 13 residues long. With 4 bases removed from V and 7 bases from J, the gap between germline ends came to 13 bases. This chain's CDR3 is CASSYRQYNEAFF. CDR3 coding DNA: TGTGCCAGCAGTTACCGACAGTACAATGAAGCTTTCTTT.

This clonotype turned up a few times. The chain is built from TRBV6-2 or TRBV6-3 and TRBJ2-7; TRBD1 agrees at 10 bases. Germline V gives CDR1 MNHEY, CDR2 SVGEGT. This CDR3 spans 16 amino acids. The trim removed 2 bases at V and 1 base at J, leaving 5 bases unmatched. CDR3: CASSYGMDRGSYEQYF. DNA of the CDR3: TGTGCCAGCAGTTACGGTATGGACAGGGGGTCCTACGAGCAGTACTTC.

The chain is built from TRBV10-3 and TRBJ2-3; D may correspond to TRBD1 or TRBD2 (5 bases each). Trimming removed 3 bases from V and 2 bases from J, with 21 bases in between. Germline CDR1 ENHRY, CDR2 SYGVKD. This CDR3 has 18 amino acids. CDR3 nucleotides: TGTGCCATCAGTGACCCGGGGAGAAGGGGTCGGGACACAGATACGCAGTATTTT. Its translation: CAISDPGRRGRDTDTQYF.

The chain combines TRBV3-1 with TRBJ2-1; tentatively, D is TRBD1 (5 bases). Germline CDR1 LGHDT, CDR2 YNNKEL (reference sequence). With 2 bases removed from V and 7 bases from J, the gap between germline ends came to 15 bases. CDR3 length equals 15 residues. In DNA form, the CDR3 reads TGTGCCAGCAGCCAACCCCGAAGGGGTGAGAATGAGCAGTTCTTC. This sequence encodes CASSQPRRGENEQFF.

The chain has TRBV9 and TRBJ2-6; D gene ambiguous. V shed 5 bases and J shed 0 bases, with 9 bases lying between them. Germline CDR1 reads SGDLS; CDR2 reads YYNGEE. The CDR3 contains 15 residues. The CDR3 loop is CASSETPSGANVLTF. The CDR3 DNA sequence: TGTGCCAGCAGTGAGACACCCTCTGGGGCCAACGTCCTGACTTTC.

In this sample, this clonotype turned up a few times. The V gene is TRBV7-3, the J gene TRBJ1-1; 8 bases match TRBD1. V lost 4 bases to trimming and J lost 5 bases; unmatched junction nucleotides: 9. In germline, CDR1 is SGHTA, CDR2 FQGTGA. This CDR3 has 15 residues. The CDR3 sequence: CASSYSGQGGTEAFF. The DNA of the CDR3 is TGTGCCAGCAGCTATTCAGGACAGGGCGGAACTGAAGCTTTCTTT.

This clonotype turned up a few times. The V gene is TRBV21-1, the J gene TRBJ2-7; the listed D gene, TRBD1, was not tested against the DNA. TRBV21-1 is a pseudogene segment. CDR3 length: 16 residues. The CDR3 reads CASTLYIGQGLYEQYF. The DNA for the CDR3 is TGTGCCAGCACCCTATATATAGGACAGGGACTTTACGAGCAGTACTTC.

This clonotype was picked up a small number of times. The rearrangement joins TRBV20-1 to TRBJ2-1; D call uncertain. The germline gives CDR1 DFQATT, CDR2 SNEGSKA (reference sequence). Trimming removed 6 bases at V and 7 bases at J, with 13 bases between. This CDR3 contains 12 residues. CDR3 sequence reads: CSAPLRWNEQFF. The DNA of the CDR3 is TGCAGTGCCCCCCTCAGGTGGAATGAGCAGTTCTTC.

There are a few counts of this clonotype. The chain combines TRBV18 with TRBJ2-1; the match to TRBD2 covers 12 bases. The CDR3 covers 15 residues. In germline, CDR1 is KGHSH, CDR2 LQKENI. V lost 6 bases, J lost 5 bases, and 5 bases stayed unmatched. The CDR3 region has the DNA TGTGCCAGCTCCCGACTAGCGGGGGAGAACAATGAGCAGTTCTTC. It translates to CASSRLAGENNEQFF.

DNA of the CDR3: TGTGCCTGTGGTGGAGGGTACACCGGGGAGCTGTTTTTT. Translated: CACGGGYTGELFF. The rearrangement uses TRBV30 and TRBJ2-2, with D tentatively TRBD2 (6 bases). The CDR3 length is 13 residues. Germline CDR1 is GTSNPN and CDR2 is SVGIG (reference sequence). The V end was cut by 6 bases, the J end by 3 bases, with 11 bases between.

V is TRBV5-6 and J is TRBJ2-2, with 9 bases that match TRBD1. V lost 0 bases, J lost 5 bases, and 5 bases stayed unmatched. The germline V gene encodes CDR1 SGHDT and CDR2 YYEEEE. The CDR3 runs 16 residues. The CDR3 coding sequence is TGTGCCAGCAGCTTGGCTGGGACAGGGTGGACCGGGGAGCTGTTTTTT. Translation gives CASSLAGTGWTGELFF.

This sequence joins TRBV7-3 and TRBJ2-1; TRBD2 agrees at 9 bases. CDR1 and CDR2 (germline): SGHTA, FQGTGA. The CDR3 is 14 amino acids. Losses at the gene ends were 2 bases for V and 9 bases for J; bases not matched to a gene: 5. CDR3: CASSLLAGRGEQFF. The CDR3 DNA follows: TGTGCCAGCAGCTTACTAGCGGGGAGGGGTGAGCAGTTCTTC.

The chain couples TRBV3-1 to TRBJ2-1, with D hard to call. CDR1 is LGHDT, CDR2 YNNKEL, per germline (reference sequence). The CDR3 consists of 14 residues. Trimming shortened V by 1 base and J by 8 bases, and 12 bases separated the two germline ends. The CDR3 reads CASSQGYIEHEQFF. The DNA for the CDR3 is TGTGCCAGCAGCCAAGGCTATATAGAGCATGAGCAGTTCTTC.

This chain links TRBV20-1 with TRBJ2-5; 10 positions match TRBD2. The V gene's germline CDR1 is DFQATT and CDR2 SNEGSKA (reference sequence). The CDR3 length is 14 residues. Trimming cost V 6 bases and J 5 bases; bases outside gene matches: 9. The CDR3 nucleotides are TGCAGTGCCGCTAGGACTAGCGGATTTGAGACCCAGTACTTC. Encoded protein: CSAARTSGFETQYF.

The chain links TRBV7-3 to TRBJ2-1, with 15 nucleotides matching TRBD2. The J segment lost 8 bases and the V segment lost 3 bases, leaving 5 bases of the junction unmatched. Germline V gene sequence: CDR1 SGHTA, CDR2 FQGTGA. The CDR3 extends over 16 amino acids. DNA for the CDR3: TGTGCCAGCAGCTTGAGGACTAGCGGGGGGGCAGATGAGCAGTTCTTC. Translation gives CASSLRTSGGADEQFF.

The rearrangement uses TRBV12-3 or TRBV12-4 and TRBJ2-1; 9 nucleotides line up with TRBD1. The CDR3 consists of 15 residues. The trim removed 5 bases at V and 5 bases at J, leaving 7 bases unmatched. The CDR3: CASSHGTGLDNEQFF. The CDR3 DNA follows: TGTGCCAGCAGTCACGGGACAGGGCTCGACAATGAGCAGTTCTTC.